This T cell receptor beta chain was profiled in a study of molecular identifiers for immune sequencing clone quantification. This clonotype appeared a few times. Germline V gene sequence: CDR1 LNHNV, CDR2 YYDKDF (reference sequence). The CDR3 loop spans 15 amino acids. The J segment lost 7 bases and the V segment lost 0 bases, leaving 5 bases of the junction unmatched. MiXCR, applied by TCRdb to the PCR reads, yields one record per CDR3 protein. The sample carries approximately 550,000 distinct CDR3 sequences, about a quarter recorded once. The receptor was isolated from a human donor in good health. Some libraries in this study had Jurkat cell RNA spiked in. The chain couples TRBV15 to TRBJ1-2; 10 nucleotides align to TRBD1. Sequencing was done on a sample of naive CD8+ T cells from blood, with Jurkat cell RNA spiked in. Stated subset: FACS-sorted CD8+CD4-CCR7+CD45RA+ naive T cells. CDR3 loop: CATSRDRDRGPGYTF. The CDR3 DNA is TGTGCCACCAGCAGAGATAGGGACAGGGGACCTGGCTACACCTTC. Complete variable domain (other parts from reference TRBV15 and TRBJ1-2): DAMVIQNPRYQVTQFGKPVTLSCSQTLNHNVMYWYQQKSSQAPKLLFHYYDKDFNNEADTPDNFQSRRPNTSFCFLDIRSPGLGDTAMYLCATSRDRDRGPGYTFGSGTRLTVV.